This T cell receptor (beta chain) was retrieved from a study of Graves' ophthalmopathy and Graves' hyperthyroidism. CDR3 regions of TCR beta were amplified from RNA transcripts. First-round RT-PCR used HTBI primers; second-round multiplex PCR followed. TCRdb independently ran MiXCR on the multiplex PCR reads; one entry per CDR3 protein. This sample carries 200,000 to 300,000 distinct CDR3 sequences, about 47% of them seen once, and the ten largest clones take around half. Trimming removed 6 bases from V and 6 bases from J, with 20 bases in between. Germline assignment: CDR1 MDHEN and CDR2 SYDVKM. The CDR3 has 15 residues.

The sample was peripheral blood. The gene calls are TRBV28 and TRBJ1-2; D not certain. The receptor was derived from an adult man with Graves' ophthalmopathy. The CDR3 sequence is CASRLIGPRADGYTF. In nucleotides, the CDR3 is TGTGCCAGCAGATTAATCGGACCGAGGGCGGATGGCTACACCTTC.